These T cell receptor beta chains were read from a single sample in a study of identical twins. MiXCR was run by TCRdb on the 5' RACE reads, yielding one entry per CDR3 protein. The sample yields roughly 290,000 distinct CDR3 sequences, roughly 8.6% seen once. These records were also assigned to another study, of yellow fever vaccine responses in identical twins.

Material: CD8+ T cells sorted from blood. These receptors came from a young woman in good health. Each CDR3 is given with its conserved first and last residue. Fields, in order: V gene, J gene, clone size, D gene, CDR3 protein, CDR3 DNA. D genes are given only for firm matches. The listing skips clone size in some rows; elsewhere it reads once, few, many or a size class.

V: TRBV5-8
J: TRBJ1-1
size: few
D: -
CDR3: CASSLMGATGEAFF
DNA: TGTGCCAGCAGCTTGATGGGGGCAACAGGTGAAGCTTTCTTT

V: TRBV30
J: TRBJ1-2
size: few
D: -
CDR3: CAWRDPGQYYGYTF
DNA: TGTGCCTGGCGAGACCCCGGACAGTACTATGGCTACACCTTC

V: TRBV29-1
J: TRBJ2-1
size: many
D: -
CDR3: CSVGINEQFF
DNA: TGCAGCGTGGGAATCAATGAGCAGTTCTTC

V: TRBV10-3
J: TRBJ2-7
size: many
D: -
CDR3: CAISGINSVSYEQYF
DNA: TGTGCCATCAGTGGGATTAACAGTGTAAGCTACGAGCAGTACTTC

V: TRBV27
J: TRBJ2-1
size: many
D: -
CDR3: CASSFRCPGDCEQFF
DNA: TGTGCCAGCAGTTTCCGCTGTCCAGGGGATTGTGAGCAGTTCTTC

V: TRBV12-3/TRBV12-4
J: TRBJ1-5
size: many
D: -
CDR3: CASSYPNQPQHF
DNA: TGTGCCAGCAGCTACCCCAATCAGCCCCAGCATTTT

V: TRBV10-3
J: TRBJ2-2
size: -
D: -
CDR3: CAIEDRNFNTGELFF
DNA: TGTGCCATCGAGGACAGAAACTTTAACACCGGGGAGCTGTTTTTT

V: TRBV10-3
J: TRBJ2-2
size: -
D: -
CDR3: CAISGPLGSPRTGELFF
DNA: TGTGCCATCAGTGGTCCCCTGGGGTCACCACGCACCGGGGAGCTGTTTTTT

V: TRBV2
J: TRBJ1-3
size: -
D: -
CDR3: CASSEAGNTIYF
DNA: TGTGCCAGCAGTGAGGCCGGAAACACCATATATTTT

V: TRBV30
J: TRBJ2-5
size: few
D: -
CDR3: CAWNLGLETQYF
DNA: TGTGCCTGGAACCTGGGGTTGGAGACCCAGTACTTC

V: TRBV7-8
J: TRBJ2-2
size: few
D: TRBD1
CDR3: CASSLQAGTGGPENTGELFF
DNA: TGTGCCAGCAGCCTACAAGCCGGGACAGGGGGACCCGAGAACACCGGGGAGCTGTTTTTT

V: TRBV20-1
J: TRBJ1-1
size: -
D: -
CDR3: CSARGLQGEDLF
DNA: TGCAGTGCTAGAGGTCTACAGGGCGAGGACCTCTTT

V: TRBV6-7
J: TRBJ2-5
size: few
D: -
CDR3: CASSYSRCGMEETQYF
DNA: TGTGCCAGCAGTTACTCGAGGTGCGGGATGGAAGAGACCCAGTACTTC

V: TRBV21-1
J: TRBJ2-1
size: few
D: -
CDR3: CALLGQVRGSEQFF
DNA: TGTGCCCTCTTGGGACAGGTCAGAGGTTCCGAGCAGTTCTTC

V: TRBV12-5
J: TRBJ1-5
size: many
D: -
CDR3: CASGLASGERSQPQHF
DNA: TGTGCTAGTGGTTTGGCATCGGGGGAAAGGAGCCAGCCCCAGCATTTT

V: TRBV9
J: TRBJ2-7
size: many
D: TRBD2
CDR3: CASSGVDSGLGSYEQYF
DNA: TGTGCCAGCAGCGGGGTCGATTCGGGACTAGGTTCCTACGAGCAGTACTTC

V: TRBV6-1
J: TRBJ2-1
size: few
D: TRBD1
CDR3: CASSLTGVGQYNEQFF
DNA: TGTGCCAGCAGTCTTACAGGGGTGGGGCAGTACAATGAGCAGTTCTTC

V: TRBV7-9
J: TRBJ2-7
size: -
D: TRBD1
CDR3: CASSRGTASYEQYF
DNA: TGTGCCAGCAGCAGGGGGACAGCTTCCTACGAGCAGTACTTC

V: TRBV29-1
J: TRBJ2-2
size: many
D: TRBD2
CDR3: CSVNPGTSGYTGELFF
DNA: TGCAGCGTTAACCCCGGGACTAGCGGATACACCGGGGAGCTGTTTTTT

V: TRBV27
J: TRBJ2-7
size: -
D: TRBD2
CDR3: CASSEREGEQYF
DNA: TGTGCCAGCAGTGAGCGGGAGGGGGAGCAGTACTTC

V: TRBV6-5
J: TRBJ2-3
size: many
D: TRBD1
CDR3: CASSYSPTGDTQYF
DNA: TGTGCCAGCAGTTACTCCCCGACAGGGGATACGCAGTATTTT

V: TRBV7-9
J: TRBJ1-1
size: -
D: -
CDR3: CASSLAGAMNTEAFF
DNA: TGTGCCAGCAGCTTAGCGGGAGCCATGAACACTGAAGCTTTCTTT

V: TRBV7-3
J: TRBJ2-1
size: many
D: TRBD1
CDR3: CASSRDSNFNEQFF
DNA: TGTGCCAGCAGCCGGGACAGCAACTTCAATGAGCAGTTCTTC

V: TRBV20-1
J: TRBJ2-7
size: -
D: -
CDR3: CSASSYESSYEQYF
DNA: TGCAGTGCTAGCAGTTACGAGAGCTCCTACGAGCAGTACTTC

V: TRBV29-1
J: TRBJ2-3
size: many
D: TRBD2
CDR3: CSGLSGSTDTQYF
DNA: TGCAGCGGACTTAGCGGGAGCACAGATACGCAGTATTTT

V: TRBV24-1
J: TRBJ1-5
size: -
D: -
CDR3: CATSESDGLNQPQHF
DNA: TGTGCCACCAGTGAATCCGACGGACTCAATCAGCCCCAGCATTTT

V: TRBV11-1
J: TRBJ2-3
size: -
D: TRBD1
CDR3: CASSLVFGGTGSTDTQYF
DNA: TGTGCCAGCAGCTTAGTATTCGGCGGGACAGGGAGCACAGATACGCAGTATTTT

V: TRBV4-1
J: TRBJ2-5
size: -
D: TRBD2
CDR3: CASSQVSLAGETQYF
DNA: TGCGCCAGCAGCCAAGTGTCGCTAGCGGGAGAGACCCAGTACTTC

V: TRBV2
J: TRBJ1-1
size: many
D: -
CDR3: CASDLGLNTEAFF
DNA: TGTGCCAGCGATCTCGGACTGAACACTGAAGCTTTCTTT

V: TRBV4-3
J: TRBJ2-7
size: many
D: -
CDR3: CASSQDSLSTSYEQYF
DNA: TGCGCCAGCAGCCAAGATTCCCTATCTACCTCCTACGAGCAGTACTTC

V: TRBV4-3
J: TRBJ2-7
size: few
D: TRBD2
CDR3: CASSQLAGAGEQYF
DNA: TGCGCCAGCAGCCAGTTAGCGGGAGCGGGCGAGCAGTACTTC

V: TRBV7-2
J: TRBJ2-3
size: -
D: TRBD2
CDR3: CASSLGLAGGEDTQYF
DNA: TGTGCCAGCAGCTTAGGCCTAGCGGGGGGGGAAGATACGCAGTATTTT

V: TRBV12-3/TRBV12-4
J: TRBJ2-1
size: many
D: -
CDR3: CASSFGQPHEQFF
DNA: TGTGCCAGCAGTTTCGGACAGCCGCATGAGCAGTTCTTC

V: TRBV4-3
J: TRBJ2-7
size: many
D: TRBD1
CDR3: CASSQGQGVNSYEQYF
DNA: TGCGCCAGCAGCCAAGGACAGGGGGTGAATTCCTACGAGCAGTACTTC

V: TRBV20-1
J: TRBJ2-7
size: -
D: -
CDR3: CSASELFRASSYEQYF
DNA: TGCAGTGCTAGTGAGCTATTTCGGGCCAGCTCCTACGAGCAGTACTTC

V: TRBV7-9
J: TRBJ2-5
size: -
D: TRBD2
CDR3: CASSPLAGGQETQYF
DNA: TGTGCCAGCAGCCCCCTAGCGGGAGGACAAGAGACCCAGTACTTC

V: TRBV10-3
J: TRBJ1-6
size: many
D: -
CDR3: CAILSDYAGNSPLHF
DNA: TGTGCCATCCTATCGGACTACGCTGGTAATTCACCCCTCCACTTT

V: TRBV2
J: TRBJ2-2
size: -
D: -
CDR3: CASNKITENTGELFF
DNA: TGTGCCAGCAATAAGATTACGGAGAACACCGGGGAGCTGTTTTTT

V: TRBV4-3
J: TRBJ1-2
size: many
D: -
CDR3: CASSVGDRPSHYTF
DNA: TGCGCCAGCAGCGTTGGGGACCGCCCTTCCCACTACACCTTC

V: TRBV4-2
J: TRBJ2-1
size: many
D: TRBD2
CDR3: CASSQVLAGHEQFF
DNA: TGTGCCAGCAGCCAAGTACTAGCGGGCCATGAGCAGTTCTTC

V: TRBV6-2/TRBV6-3
J: TRBJ2-3
size: -
D: -
CDR3: CASSQLSEEKMWAQDTQYF
DNA: TGTGCCAGCTCTCAACTCTCGGAGGAAAAGATGTGGGCCCAAGATACGCAGTATTTT

V: TRBV7-9
J: TRBJ2-5
size: many
D: -
CDR3: CASRDGRTQETQYF
DNA: TGTGCCAGCAGAGATGGGAGAACACAAGAGACCCAGTACTTC

V: TRBV27
J: TRBJ2-1
size: few
D: -
CDR3: CASSFGVSPYNEQFF
DNA: TGTGCCAGCAGTTTTGGAGTTTCCCCCTACAATGAGCAGTTCTTC

V: TRBV29-1
J: TRBJ2-7
size: many
D: -
CDR3: CSVWDGSSYEQYF
DNA: TGCAGCGTGTGGGACGGATCCTCCTACGAGCAGTACTTC

V: TRBV7-9
J: TRBJ1-5
size: -
D: -
CDR3: CASSPVEQPQHF
DNA: TGTGCCAGCAGCCCCGTGGAGCAGCCCCAGCATTTT

V: TRBV7-9
J: TRBJ2-7
size: many
D: -
CDR3: CASSLVEYEQYF
DNA: TGTGCCAGCAGCTTAGTAGAATACGAGCAGTACTTC

V: TRBV12-5
J: TRBJ2-3
size: -
D: -
CDR3: CASGLGGLRGDTQYF
DNA: TGTGCTAGTGGTTTGGGGGGCCTCCGGGGAGATACGCAGTATTTT

V: TRBV28
J: TRBJ2-1
size: many
D: -
CDR3: CASRTTGGVESSYNEQFF
DNA: TGTGCCAGCAGGACCACAGGGGGGGTAGAGAGCTCCTACAATGAGCAGTTCTTC

V: TRBV11-2
J: TRBJ2-5
size: few
D: -
CDR3: CASSFGADSQETQYF
DNA: TGTGCCAGCAGCTTTGGGGCAGACTCACAAGAGACCCAGTACTTC

V: TRBV7-3
J: TRBJ1-2
size: many
D: -
CDR3: CASSLKSPFGYTF
DNA: TGTGCCAGCAGCTTAAAAAGCCCCTTTGGCTACACCTTC

V: TRBV27
J: TRBJ2-5
size: -
D: TRBD1
CDR3: CASSFGQGRPQYF
DNA: TGTGCCAGCAGTTTTGGACAGGGGAGACCCCAGTACTTC

V: TRBV7-2
J: TRBJ2-7
size: many
D: -
CDR3: CASSLVGGPYEQYF
DNA: TGTGCCAGCAGCTTAGTTGGCGGACCCTACGAGCAGTACTTC

V: TRBV6-5
J: TRBJ2-5
size: many
D: -
CDR3: CASSYSRIRQETQYF
DNA: TGTGCCAGCAGTTACTCCAGAATCCGTCAAGAGACCCAGTACTTC